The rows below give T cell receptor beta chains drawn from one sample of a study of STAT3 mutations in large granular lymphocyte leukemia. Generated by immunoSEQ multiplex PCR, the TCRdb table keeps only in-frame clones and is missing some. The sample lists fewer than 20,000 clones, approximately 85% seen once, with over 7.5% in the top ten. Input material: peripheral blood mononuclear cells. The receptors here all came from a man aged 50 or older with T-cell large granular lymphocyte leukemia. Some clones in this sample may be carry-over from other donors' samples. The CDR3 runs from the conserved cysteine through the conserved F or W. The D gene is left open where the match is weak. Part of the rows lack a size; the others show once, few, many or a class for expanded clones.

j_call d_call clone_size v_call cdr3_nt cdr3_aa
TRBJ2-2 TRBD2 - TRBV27 TGTGCCAGCAGTTTTTCCGGGACTAGCGGTATCAGGGAGCTGTTTTTT CASSFSGTSGIRELFF
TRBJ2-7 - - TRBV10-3 TGTGCCATCAGTGAGATGGCCAGGGGGCAGCGGGGGACCTACGAGCAGTACTTC CAISEMARGQRGTYEQYF
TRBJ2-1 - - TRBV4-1 TGCGCCAGCAGCCAGGGTGGACTAGAGCAGTTCTTC CASSQGGLEQFF
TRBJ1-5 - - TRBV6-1 TGTGCCAGCAGCCGGGGCCTTAATCAGCCCCAGCATTTT CASSRGLNQPQHF
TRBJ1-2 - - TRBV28 TGTGCCAGCAGTCTATCAGTGGTGGACTATGGCTACACCTTC CASSLSVVDYGYTF
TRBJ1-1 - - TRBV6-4 TGTGCCAGACTGACACAACGGGCCACTGAAGCTTTCTTT CARLTQRATEAFF
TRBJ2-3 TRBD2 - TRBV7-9 TGTGCCAGCAGGGCGGGAGGTAGCACAGATACGCAGTATTTT CASRAGGSTDTQYF
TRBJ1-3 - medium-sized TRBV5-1 TGCGCCAGCAGCTTCGGCTCTGGAAACACCATATATTTT CASSFGSGNTIYF
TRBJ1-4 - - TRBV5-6 TGTGCCAGCAGCTCGGACCCTACGGGGGCTACTAATGAAAAACTGTTTTTT CASSSDPTGATNEKLFF
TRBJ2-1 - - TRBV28 TGTGCCAGCAAGGGTAGGCATGAGCAGTTCTTC CASKGRHEQFF
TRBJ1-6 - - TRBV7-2 TGTGCCAGCAGCCAATCGGACACAGCCTATAATTCACCCCTCCACTTT CASSQSDTAYNSPLHF
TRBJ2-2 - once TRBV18 TGTGCCAGCTCACCAACGGGCGAGGCGCCCTACGGTACCGGGGAGCTGTTTTTT CASSPTGEAPYGTGELFF
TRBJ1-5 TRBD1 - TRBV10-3 TGTGCCATCAAAAAGGACAGGGGTAGCAATCAGCCCCAGCATTTT CAIKKDRGSNQPQHF
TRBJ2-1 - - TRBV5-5 TGTGCCAGCAGCTTGGTGGACCGCTCCTACAATGAGCAGTTCTTC CASSLVDRSYNEQFF
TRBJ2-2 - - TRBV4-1 TGCGCCAGCAGCCAAGTGGCCGCTATCAACGGGGAGCTGTTTTTT CASSQVAAINGELFF
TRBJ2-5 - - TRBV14 TGTGCCAGCAGCCAAGAGAGGGGGTCTAGAGAGACCCAGTACTTC CASSQERGSRETQYF
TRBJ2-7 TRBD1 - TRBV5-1 TGCGCCAGCAGCCCCGGGCGGGGACAGGGGTTGGACGAGCAGTACTTC CASSPGRGQGLDEQYF
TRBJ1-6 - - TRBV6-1 TGTGCCAGCAGTGCATTTACACCTCAACCCCTCCACTTT CASSAFTPQPLHF
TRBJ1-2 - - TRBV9 TGTGCCAGCAGCGTAGGGGGGACGGAGAACTATGGCTACACCTTC CASSVGGTENYGYTF
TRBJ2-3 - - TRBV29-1 TGCAGCGTAGGAGGGAATGGAGATACGCAGTATTTT CSVGGNGDTQYF
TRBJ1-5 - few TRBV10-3 TGTGCCATCAGCCCAGGGGTCGGAAATCAGCCCCAGCATTTT CAISPGVGNQPQHF
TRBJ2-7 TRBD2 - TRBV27 TGTGCCAGCAGTTCCTTTAGCGGGAGGACAAGCTCCTACGAGCAGTACTTC CASSSFSGRTSSYEQYF
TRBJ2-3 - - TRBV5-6 TGTGCCAGCAGCCTAGGACTAAACCGAGAGGATACGCAGTATTTT CASSLGLNREDTQYF
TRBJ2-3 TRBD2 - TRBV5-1 TGCGCCAGCAGCCTAGCGGGAGTCCCCACAGATACGCAGTATTTT CASSLAGVPTDTQYF
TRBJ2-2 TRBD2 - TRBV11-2 TGTGCCAGCAGCTTAGTACTAGCGGGGACCGGGGAGCTGTTTTTT CASSLVLAGTGELFF
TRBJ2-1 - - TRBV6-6 TGTGCCAGCAGTTACTCGGAGGGGGGTAATGAGCAGTTCTTC CASSYSEGGNEQFF
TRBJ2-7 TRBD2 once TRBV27 TGTGCCAGCAGTCCATGGGGACTAGCGGGCGACGAGCAGTACTTC CASSPWGLAGDEQYF